This T cell receptor (beta chain) was captured in a study of patients and donors after allogeneic stem cell transplantation. CDR3 size: 15 residues. Per germline, CDR1 SGHKS and CDR2 YYEKEE (reference sequence). V was pared by 3 bases and J by 5 bases, with 17 bases between. This clonotype has only one observation. TCRdb called the RT-PCR reads again in MiXCR, with one record for every CDR3 protein. The sample holds about a million distinct CDR3 sequences, roughly 18% seen once. This clonotype was sampled from a human donor who was either an allogeneic HSCT recipient or a stem cell or donor lymphocyte infusion donor (not recorded which). It is not recorded whose cells these are; they may come from a transplant donor. V usage is TRBV5-5 and J usage is TRBJ1-1; D is perhaps TRBD1 (5 bases). The source material was blood, either unsorted or a sorted T cell fraction (not recorded which). The CDR3 bases are TGTGCCAGCAGCTCCGGGTTCGGGGGGGGAACTGAAGCTTTCTTT. Translation gives CASSSGFGGGTEAFF.